Shown below are 25 T cell receptor beta chains from a single sample sequenced in a study of T-cell reconstitution after alpha-beta-depleted transplantation in children. General study points: T cells produced anew were the main source of T-cell counts and diversity one year after transplant.

The library targeted TCRbeta and was prepared with unique molecular identifiers. TCRdb called the PCR reads again in MiXCR, with one record for every CDR3 protein. This table has hundreds of thousands of distinct CDR3 sequences, nearly 8% appearing once. Antigens for these TCRs are unknown. Specimen: peripheral blood, collected 360 days after TCRalphabeta/CD19-depleted stem cell transplant. The source of these receptors is a female patient between 2 and 15 years old who had a stem cell transplant for Fanconi anemia, so the T cells may come from the graft donor.

This clonotype showed up many times. The chain joins TRBV20-1 to TRBJ2-5; D may be TRBD1 (6 bases). V shed 5 bases and J shed 5 bases, with 15 bases lying between them. Germline CDR1 DFQATT, CDR2 SNEGSKA (reference sequence). CDR3 length: 13 residues. The CDR3 loop is CSAFFGGGETQYF. For the CDR3, the DNA is TGCAGTGCTTTTTTTGGGGGCGGTGAGACCCAGTACTTC.

This clonotype came up many times. V is TRBV24-1 and J is TRBJ2-3; 10 bases are a match to TRBD2. This CDR3 is built from 15 residues. Germline values: CDR1 KGHDR, CDR2 SFDVKD. Trimming at V came to 7 bases and at J to 2 bases, leaving 5 bases not matched to a gene. CDR3 nucleotide sequence: TGTGCCACCAGAAATAGCGGGGGGTACACAGATACGCAGTATTTT. Its translation: CATRNSGGYTDTQYF.

The gene calls are TRBV3-1 and TRBJ1-1; D gene uncertain. Germline-derived CDR1 and CDR2 are LGHDT and YNNKEL (reference sequence). This CDR3 has 12 amino acids. V lost 1 base, J lost 11 bases, and 11 bases lay in between. CDR3 sequence: CASSQGAAPAFF. In nucleotides, the CDR3 is TGTGCCAGCAGCCAAGGGGCGGCGCCGGCTTTCTTT.

The J gene is TRBJ2-7, the V gene TRBV6-2 or TRBV6-3; TRBD2 matches at 7 bases. V gave up 4 bases and J gave up 7 bases; unmatched junction bases: 7. This CDR3 has 13 amino acids. Germline CDR1 is MNHEY and CDR2 is SVGEGT. CDR3 in DNA: TGTGCCAGCAGTTGGGGAGGGCTCGAAGAGCAGTACTTC. It codes for CASSWGGLEEQYF.

The rearrangement joins TRBV5-1 to TRBJ1-1; 8 positions match TRBD1. Germline V gives CDR1 SGHRS, CDR2 YFSETQ. The V segment lost 3 bases and the J segment 1 base; nucleotides outside the gene matches: 5. This CDR3 region has 15 residues. CDR3 protein: CASSSTGTGNTEAFF. The CDR3 DNA sequence: TGCGCCAGCAGCTCAACCGGGACAGGGAACACTGAAGCTTTCTTT.

This clonotype was recorded a few times. This chain joins TRBV30 and TRBJ2-1, with D unclear. Deletions cut 2 bases from V and 5 bases from J, with 4 bases between. Germline lookup yields CDR1 GTSNPN and CDR2 SVGIG (reference sequence). The CDR3 runs 11 residues. CDR3 amino acids: CAWSSNNEQFF. The CDR3 bases are TGTGCCTGGAGTAGCAACAATGAGCAGTTCTTC.

This clonotype was seen many times. This sequence joins TRBV5-1 and TRBJ1-1; the D gene is possibly TRBD1 (5 bases). Germline CDR1 reads SGHRS; CDR2 reads YFSETQ. V dropped 0 bases and J dropped 1 base, with 13 bases sitting between them. This CDR3 spans 16 amino acids. The CDR3 loop reads CASSLGVFGANTEAFF. The CDR3 DNA follows: TGCGCCAGCAGCTTGGGGGTTTTCGGGGCGAACACTGAAGCTTTCTTT.

This clonotype has only a few counts. The V call is TRBV23-1, the J call TRBJ2-1; 8 bases fit TRBD2. TRBV23-1 qualifies as an ORF whose function is uncertain. V lost 0 bases and J lost 0; bases outside the gene matches: 13. CDR3 length equals 20 residues. CDR3 residues: CASSQSGMASGPSSYNEQFF. In nucleotides, the CDR3 is TGCGCCAGCAGTCAATCGGGGATGGCTAGCGGGCCGAGCTCCTACAATGAGCAGTTCTTC.

Ten or more counts support this clonotype. J is TRBJ2-1 and V is TRBV27; 7 nucleotides align to TRBD2. The CDR3 is 19 amino acids. The germline CDR1 and CDR2 sequences are MNHEY and SMNVEV (reference sequence). J gave up 4 bases and V 5 bases, and 20 bases lay outside the gene matches. The CDR3 DNA is TGTGCCAGCAGTCCCCCGGAATGGCGGGAGAGCCCCCATTACAATGAGCAGTTCTTC. Translation gives CASSPPEWRESPHYNEQFF.

This clonotype was counted between two and nine times. The chain links TRBV21-1 to TRBJ2-5; the table calls TRBD1, which could not be checked here. TRBV21-1 is given as a pseudogene. This CDR3 is built from 14 residues. The CDR3 loop is CASSSDRVTETQYF. The CDR3 region has the DNA TGTGCCAGCAGCTCTGACAGGGTTACAGAGACCCAGTACTTC.

This clonotype has a count of ten or more. This chain links TRBV7-3 with TRBJ2-3; D ambiguous. V lost 4 bases and J lost 2, with 10 bases in between. CDR3 length: 14 residues. From germline, CDR1 is SGHTA and CDR2 FQGTGA. This chain's CDR3 is CASSSKGPTDTQYF. The DNA of the CDR3 is TGTGCCAGCAGCTCAAAAGGCCCCACAGATACGCAGTATTTT.

This clonotype was observed many times. The chain couples TRBV6-5 to TRBJ2-1; D uncertain. The CDR3 has 16 amino acids. Trimming stripped 2 bases from V and 1 base from J, with 12 bases between. The V gene's germline CDR1 is MNHEY and CDR2 SVGAGI. CDR3 loop: CASSYRQLDSYNEQFF. The CDR3 DNA follows: TGTGCCAGCAGTTACCGGCAGCTGGATTCCTACAATGAGCAGTTCTTC.

This clonotype was counted a few times. The chain links TRBV20-1 to TRBJ2-4, with 11 bases fitting TRBD1. Germline V gives CDR1 DFQATT, CDR2 SNEGSKA (reference sequence). This CDR3 has 13 amino acids. Trimming at V came to 3 bases and at J to 5 bases, leaving 0 bases not matched to a gene. The CDR3 protein is CSARGQGENIQYF. CDR3 sequence (DNA): TGCAGTGCTAGGGGACAGGGGGAAAACATTCAGTACTTC.

In this sample, this clonotype turned up a few times. This chain links TRBV19 with TRBJ2-1, with no clear D. The germline CDR1 and CDR2 sequences are LNHDA and SQIVND (reference sequence). This CDR3 has 15 amino acids. Trimming cost V 3 bases and J 3 bases, with 12 bases left between them. Here the CDR3 DNA reads TGTGCCAGTAGTATTCTCCAGGATGTCTACAATGAGCAGTTCTTC. Translation gives CASSILQDVYNEQFF.

The rearrangement links TRBV7-8 to TRBJ2-1, with D unresolved. The CDR3 is 11 amino acids. Trimming removed 5 bases at V and 10 bases at J, with 9 bases between. CDR1 SGHVS and CDR2 FQNEAQ come from the germline V gene. CDR3 sequence: CASSALQEQFF. As DNA, the CDR3 is TGTGCCAGCAGCGCTCTCCAGGAGCAGTTCTTC.

This clonotype came up many times. The chain links TRBV20-1 to TRBJ2-3; 10 positions agree with TRBD2. The V gene's germline CDR1 is DFQATT and CDR2 SNEGSKA (reference sequence). V shed 4 bases, J shed 0 bases, and the junction held 1 base outside the gene matches. The CDR3 length is 14 residues. The DNA of the CDR3 is TGCAGTGCTAAACTAGCGGGGAGCACAGATACGCAGTATTTT. This codes for CSAKLAGSTDTQYF.

This clonotype was found many times. This CDR3 is CASSFEQGLYNSPLHF. The CDR3 bases are TGCGCCAGCAGCTTTGAACAGGGACTTTATAATTCACCCCTCCACTTT. The V gene is TRBV5-1, the J gene TRBJ1-6; D is perhaps TRBD1 (6 bases). CDR1 is SGHRS and CDR2 is YFSETQ in the germline V gene. The CDR3 sequence is 16 residues long. Trimming took 2 bases from V and 4 from J, leaving 13 bases between them.

This clonotype has a count of ten or more. The chain is built from TRBV7-2 and TRBJ1-2; TRBD1 might be the D (6 bases). CDR1 is SGHTA, CDR2 FQGNSA, per germline. The CDR3 is 15 residues long. Trimming pared 1 base from V and 4 bases from J, leaving 13 bases between. The CDR3 coding sequence is TGTGCCAGCAGCTTAGACAGGGCGAGGCCCTATGGCTACACCTTC. Translation gives CASSLDRARPYGYTF.

This clonotype was seen a handful of times. J is TRBJ2-5 and V is TRBV5-1; 9 bases map to TRBD1. CDR1 and CDR2 (germline): SGHRS, YFSETQ. Unmatched junction bases numbered 8, after V lost 4 bases and J lost 1 base. This CDR3 has 16 amino acids. The CDR3 loop reads CASSAAGGQGQETQYF. CDR3 in DNA: TGCGCCAGCAGCGCGGCTGGGGGACAGGGCCAAGAGACCCAGTACTTC.

This clonotype was found many times. This chain joins TRBV7-8 and TRBJ2-7; TRBD1 agrees at 7 bases. Germline CDR1 and CDR2: SGHVS and FQNEAQ. The CDR3 loop spans 15 amino acids. J gave up 2 bases and V 3 bases, and 7 bases lay outside the gene matches. The CDR3 coding sequence is TGTGCCAGCAGCTTTTTCTCCGGACAGGCCTACGAGCAGTACTTC. Translation: CASSFFSGQAYEQYF. The full variable domain, its missing parts supplied by reference TRBV7-8 and TRBJ2-7, is GAGVSQSPRYKVAKRGQDVALRCDPISGHVSLFWYQQALGQGPEFLTYFQNEAQLDKSGLPSDRFFAERPEGSVSTLKIQRTQQEDSAVYLCASSFFSGQAYEQYFGPGTRLTVT.

This clonotype was recorded at least ten times. This chain uses TRBV9 with TRBJ2-1; D is undetermined. CDR3 length: 13 residues. Germline-derived CDR1 and CDR2 are SGDLS and YYNGEE. Trimming stripped 0 bases from V and 3 bases from J, with 4 bases between. DNA for the CDR3: TGTGCCAGCAGCGTAGAGGGCTACAATGAGCAGTTCTTC. Its translation: CASSVEGYNEQFF.

This clonotype was detected many times. This rearrangement joins TRBV20-1 to TRBJ2-2; the match to TRBD2 covers 12 bases. Looked up from germline, CDR1 is DFQATT and CDR2 is SNEGSKA (reference sequence). CDR3 length equals 17 residues. The trim removed 3 bases at V and 2 bases at J, leaving 7 bases unmatched. CDR3 in DNA: TGCAGTGCTAGGAGACTAGCGGGGGCCTTAAACACCGGGGAGCTGTTTTTT. Amino acids: CSARRLAGALNTGELFF.

This clonotype was counted at least ten times. The rearrangement joins TRBV6-5 to TRBJ2-7; 7 bases are a match to TRBD1. The V gene end was trimmed by 0 bases and the J gene end by 0 bases; junction bases not matched to a gene: 2. CDR1 MNHEY and CDR2 SVGAGI come from the germline V gene. The CDR3 covers 15 residues. DNA for the CDR3: TGTGCCAGCAGTTACTCGACAGGGCTCTCCTACGAGCAGTACTTC. Translated: CASSYSTGLSYEQYF.

V is TRBV4-3 and J is TRBJ1-2, with 7 positions matching TRBD1. Germline CDR1 is LGHNA and CDR2 is YSLEER. The junction had 12 bases not matched to a gene; V was cut back by 0 bases and J by 2 bases. The CDR3 sequence is 18 residues long. CDR3 region: CASSQEGRQGRLNYGYTF. The CDR3 DNA reads as TGCGCCAGCAGCCAAGAAGGGAGACAGGGACGGTTAAACTATGGCTACACCTTC.

This clonotype was found a few times. V usage is TRBV6-4 and J usage is TRBJ2-7, with 8 bases lining up with TRBD2. The germline V gene encodes CDR1 MRHNA and CDR2 SNTAGT. The CDR3 has 15 residues. V trimming: 4 bases; J trimming: 3 bases; junction bases outside the gene matches: 8. CDR3 nucleotides: TGTGCCAGCAGTGCCCACCACGGGGGGGGCTACGAGCAGTACTTC. It yields the protein CASSAHHGGGYEQYF.